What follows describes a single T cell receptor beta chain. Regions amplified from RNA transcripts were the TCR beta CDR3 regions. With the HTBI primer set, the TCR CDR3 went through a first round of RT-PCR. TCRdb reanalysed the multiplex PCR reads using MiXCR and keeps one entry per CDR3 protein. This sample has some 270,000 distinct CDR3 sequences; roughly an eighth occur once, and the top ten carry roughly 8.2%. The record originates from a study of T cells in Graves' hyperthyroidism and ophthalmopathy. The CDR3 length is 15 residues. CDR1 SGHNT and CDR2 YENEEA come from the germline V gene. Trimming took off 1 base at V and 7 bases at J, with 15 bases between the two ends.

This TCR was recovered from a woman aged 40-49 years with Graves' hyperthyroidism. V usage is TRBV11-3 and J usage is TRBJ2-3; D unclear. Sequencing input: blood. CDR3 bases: TGTGCCAGCAGCTTAGTTGTAGTTGCGGCATATACGCAGTATTTT. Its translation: CASSLVVVAAYTQYF.